This T cell receptor beta chain was recorded in a study of cytomegalovirus exposure and HLA in healthy donors. Study-wide context: In an earlier analysis, around 100 million unique TCR beta sequences were found from some 180 million T cells.

The CDR3 contains 15 residues. Looked up from germline, CDR1 is SGDLS and CDR2 is YYNGEE. V was clipped by 3 bases and J by 2 bases, with 15 bases between them. PCR amplification relied on 60 Vbeta primers (plus 13 Jbeta primers). TCRdb's table, derived via immunoSEQ multiplex PCR, lists solely in-frame clones and lacks some. The data show approximately 290,000 clones, 75% to 85% seen once. This clonotype was sampled from a girl aged 2-10 years in good health and CMV-seronegative. The sample comprised PBMCs. The rearrangement joins TRBV9 to TRBJ2-7, with D perhaps matching TRBD1 (6 bases). The chain's CDR3 is CASSEETGGPYEQYF. DNA of the CDR3: TGTGCCAGCAGCGAGGAGACAGGTGGTCCCTACGAGCAGTACTTC. The complete variable domain, with remaining parts taken from reference TRBV9 and TRBJ2-7, reads DSGVTQTPKHLITATGQRVTLRCSPRSGDLSVYWYQQSLDQGLQFLIQYYNGEERAKGNILERFSAQQFPDLHSELNLSSLELGDSALYFCASSEETGGPYEQYFGPGTRLTVT.